This entry lists 25 T cell receptor beta chains sequenced from one sample in a study of human T cells and chemical hapten exposure. A single record per CDR3 protein comes from TCRdb applying MiXCR to the RACE reads. This table has about 160,000 distinct CDR3 sequences, 28% appearing once. The time point denotes: patch test 3, about 24 weeks after DPC sensitization. The treatment here: therapeutic diphenylcyclopropenone sensitization with weekly scalp DPC. This sample comprised whole blood, obtained in connection with sensitization to the hapten diphenylcyclopropenone (DPC). The receptors shown here come from a young woman with alopecia areata. Some clones in this sample may be carry-over from other donors' samples.

At least ten counts were recorded for this clonotype. This chain joins TRBV25-1 and TRBJ2-7; D uncertain. V was shortened by 6 bases and J by 3 bases, with 3 bases between the two germline ends. Germline V gene data show CDR1 as MGHDK and CDR2 as SYGVNS. The CDR3 length is 10 residues. The DNA for the CDR3 is TGTGCCAGCAGGGACTACGAGCAGTACTTC. Translated: CASRDYEQYF.

V is TRBV5-4 and J is TRBJ1-6; TRBD1 is a possible D gene (6 bases). Germline V gives CDR1 SGHNT, CDR2 YYREEE (reference sequence). The CDR3 has 15 amino acids. Trimming shortened V by 2 bases and J by 3 bases, and 9 bases separated the two germline ends. In nucleotides, the CDR3 is TGTGCCAGCAGCTTAGAGGGGGTCTATAATTCACCCCTCCACTTT. The encoded protein is CASSLEGVYNSPLHF.

This chain connects TRBV4-1 to TRBJ1-4; tentative D call: TRBD1 (6 bases). The germline V gene encodes CDR1 MGHRA and CDR2 YSYEKL. The CDR3 has 16 amino acids. V lost 3 bases and J lost 7, with 18 bases in between. The CDR3 DNA sequence: TGCGCCAGCAGCCAGCGAGCAGGGGCGCGCGGTGAAAAACTGTTTTTT. It is translated as CASSQRAGARGEKLFF.

This clonotype was recorded many times. The chain links TRBV9 to TRBJ2-1; D not resolved. The CDR3 loop spans 13 amino acids. Germline V gives CDR1 SGDLS, CDR2 YYNGEE. V was shortened by 2 bases and J by 3 bases, with 6 bases between the two germline ends. Here the CDR3 reads CASSVMDYNEQFF. The CDR3 coding sequence is TGTGCCAGCAGCGTGATGGACTACAATGAGCAGTTCTTC.

This chain joins TRBV5-1 and TRBJ2-5; 8 bases are a match to TRBD2. This CDR3 is built from 14 residues. Germline V gene sequence: CDR1 SGHRS, CDR2 YFSETQ. With 0 bases clipped from V and 3 bases from J, the junction kept 1 base outside the gene matches. The CDR3 DNA follows: TGCGCCAGCAGCTTGGAACTAGCGGAAGAGACCCAGTACTTC. This encodes CASSLELAEETQYF.

This chain connects TRBV6-2 or TRBV6-3 to TRBJ2-7; D not certain. Per germline, CDR1 MNHEY and CDR2 SVGEGT. V was trimmed by 8 bases and J by 3 bases, leaving 14 bases between them. The CDR3 has 13 residues. The CDR3 nucleotides read TGTGCCAGCTGCCAGGCACCTTACTACGAGCAGTACTTC. Its translation: CASCQAPYYEQYF.

The chain combines TRBV4-3 with TRBJ2-2; D is perhaps TRBD1 or TRBD2 (5 bases each). Germline CDR1 and CDR2: LGHNA and YSLEER. The CDR3 has 16 residues. With 2 bases removed from V and 5 bases from J, the gap between germline ends came to 15 bases. CDR3 nucleotide sequence: TGCGCCAGCAGCCAAAGAGTGGGGGTCGGAACCGGGGAGCTGTTTTTT. It codes for CASSQRVGVGTGELFF.

CDR3 in DNA: TGTGCCAGCAGCCGACCACAGGGAGAGCTAACTGAAGCTTTCTTT. Amino acid sequence: CASSRPQGELTEAFF. The V gene is TRBV5-4, the J gene TRBJ1-1; perhaps TRBD1 as D (6 bases). V lost 4 bases, J lost 5 bases, and 18 bases lay in between. The germline CDR1 and CDR2 sequences are SGHNT and YYREEE (reference sequence). This CDR3 has 15 amino acids.

This clonotype was seen ten or more times. V and J are TRBV11-1 and TRBJ1-5; D possibly corresponds to TRBD1 (5 bases). Looked up from germline, CDR1 is SGHAT and CDR2 is FQDESV (reference sequence). The CDR3 runs 13 residues. Trimming took 2 bases from V and 7 from J, leaving 9 bases between them. In nucleotides, the CDR3 is TGTGCCAGCAGCTTATCCGGGGCCCAGCCCCAGCATTTT. Translation gives CASSLSGAQPQHF.

This clonotype was detected only a few times. The chain employs TRBV4-3 and TRBJ2-1; D perhaps matches TRBD2 (6 bases). From germline, CDR1 is LGHNA and CDR2 YSLEER. This CDR3 region has 19 residues. V was pared by 4 bases and J by 8 bases, with 30 bases between. The CDR3 loop is CASSPRAVTWGVLIDEQFF. CDR3 nucleotide sequence: TGCGCCAGCAGCCCTCGTGCCGTCACCTGGGGGGTATTAATCGATGAGCAGTTCTTC.

V gene TRBV4-3 combines with J gene TRBJ2-7; 8 bases agree with TRBD2. V lost 1 base, J lost 3 bases, and 11 bases stayed unmatched. The CDR3 spans 17 residues. CDR1 is LGHNA, CDR2 YSLEER, per germline. CDR3 DNA: TGCGCCAGCAGCCAAGGCAGCGGGAGCTCCCCCATCTACGAGCAGTACTTC. This gives the protein CASSQGSGSSPIYEQYF.

The rearrangement links TRBV10-3 to TRBJ1-2, with a weak D call TRBD1 (5 bases). The germline V gene encodes CDR1 ENHRY and CDR2 SYGVKD. The V gene lost 2 bases and the J gene lost 6 bases, with 19 bases spanning the gap. This CDR3 region has 16 residues. The CDR3, as DNA: TGTGCCATCAGTGAGATAATCACCGGGACCTTAGATGGCTACACCTTC. Protein sequence: CAISEIITGTLDGYTF.

This clonotype appeared a few times. V usage is TRBV25-1 and J usage is TRBJ2-2; 10 nucleotides match TRBD2. V lost 7 bases to trimming and J lost 5 bases; unmatched junction nucleotides: 7. From germline, CDR1 is MGHDK and CDR2 SYGVNS. The CDR3 totals 15 residues. The CDR3 loop reads CASKEREGPTGELFF. The CDR3 coding sequence is TGTGCCAGCAAAGAGCGGGAGGGCCCTACCGGGGAGCTGTTTTTT. Filled out from reference TRBV25-1 and TRBJ2-2, the complete variable domain reads EADIYQTPRYLVIGTGKKITLECSQTMGHDKMYWYQQDPGMELHLIHYSYGVNSTEKGDLSSESTVSRIRTEHFPLTLESARPSHTSQYLCASKEREGPTGELFFGEGSRLTVL.

The gene calls are TRBV20-1 and TRBJ2-1; perhaps TRBD2 as D (6 bases). This CDR3 contains 14 residues. Germline CDR1 reads DFQATT; CDR2 reads SNEGSKA (reference sequence). Trimming cost V 3 bases and J 2 bases, with 11 bases left between them. This CDR3 reads CSARFAGPYNEQFF. Written as DNA, the CDR3 is TGCAGTGCTAGGTTTGCGGGACCCTACAATGAGCAGTTCTTC.

The V gene is TRBV4-1, the J gene TRBJ2-5; 7 bases map to TRBD2. Germline V gives CDR1 MGHRA, CDR2 YSYEKL. V trimming: 4 bases; J trimming: 8 bases; junction bases outside the gene matches: 13. The CDR3 extends over 15 amino acids. CDR3 in amino acids: CASSLLGASGNTQYF. CDR3 DNA: TGCGCCAGCAGCCTCCTAGGTGCTAGCGGTAATACCCAGTACTTC.

This clonotype has more than one count but fewer than ten. The chain recombines TRBV4-3 with TRBJ2-1, with a weak D call TRBD1 (5 bases). This CDR3 contains 14 residues. V lost 1 base and J lost 2, with 6 bases in between. Germline CDR1 is LGHNA and CDR2 is YSLEER. CDR3 coding DNA: TGCGCCAGCAGCCAAGGACAGACCTACAATGAGCAGTTCTTC. Residues: CASSQGQTYNEQFF.

The chain links TRBV7-9 to TRBJ2-1; the match to TRBD2 covers 9 bases. The CDR3 spans 14 residues. Germline CDR1 SEHNR, CDR2 FQNEAQ (reference sequence). The ends lost 5 bases at V and 7 bases at J; junction bases unmatched: 6. The DNA of the CDR3 is TGTGCCAGCAGCCTCTCTAGCGGGATAAATGAGCAGTTCTTC. Translating it yields CASSLSSGINEQFF.

The chain uses TRBV3-1 and TRBJ2-1, with 10 bases that match TRBD1. With 1 base clipped from V and 9 bases from J, the junction kept 9 bases outside the gene matches. This CDR3 is built from 16 residues. Germline values: CDR1 LGHDT, CDR2 YNNKEL (reference sequence). The CDR3 loop reads CASSQGIGQGGSEQFF. Here the CDR3 DNA reads TGTGCCAGCAGCCAAGGTATAGGACAGGGGGGGAGTGAGCAGTTCTTC.

This clonotype was counted once. V is TRBV3-1 and J is TRBJ2-1, with 7 bases that match TRBD2. This CDR3 has 16 residues. Germline loops: CDR1 LGHDT, CDR2 YNNKEL (reference sequence). The V segment lost 0 bases and the J segment 4 bases; nucleotides outside the gene matches: 6. The DNA of the CDR3 is TGTGCCAGCAGCCAAGACGTTAGCGGGCATTACAATGAGCAGTTCTTC. It codes for CASSQDVSGHYNEQFF.

The rearrangement joins TRBV12-3 or TRBV12-4 to TRBJ2-5, with D perhaps being TRBD1 or TRBD2 (5 bases each). The CDR3 covers 15 residues. The ends were cut back, 1 base at V and 5 bases at J, with 14 bases in the middle. As DNA, the CDR3 is TGTGCCAGCAGTTTAGGTTCGGGGACCGGCGAGACCCAGTACTTC. It codes for CASSLGSGTGETQYF.

V usage is TRBV4-3 and J usage is TRBJ2-1, with 8 bases that match TRBD2. V lost 1 base to trimming and J lost 12 bases; unmatched junction nucleotides: 11. The CDR3 is made up of 15 amino acids. Germline CDR1 and CDR2: LGHNA and YSLEER. The chain's CDR3 is CASSQGEGLGDRQFF. CDR3 DNA: TGCGCCAGCAGCCAAGGTGAGGGACTAGGAGACAGGCAGTTCTTC.

This clonotype was detected many times. The chain employs TRBV9 and TRBJ2-2, with no clear D. Trimming cost V 2 bases and J 5 bases, with 4 bases left between them. Germline assignment: CDR1 SGDLS and CDR2 YYNGEE. This CDR3 is built from 12 residues. The CDR3 region is CASSVGTGELFF. The CDR3 nucleotides read TGTGCCAGCAGCGTTGGGACCGGGGAGCTGTTTTTT.

In its sample, this clonotype was seen a few times. The CDR3: CASSFGLAGTGELFF. Here the CDR3 DNA reads TGTGCCAGCAGCTTCGGGCTAGCGGGCACCGGGGAGCTGTTTTTT. The J gene is TRBJ2-2, the V gene TRBV7-9; 8 bases are shared with TRBD2. With 3 bases clipped from V and 4 bases from J, the junction kept 4 bases outside the gene matches. Germline V lookup: CDR1 SEHNR, CDR2 FQNEAQ (reference sequence). The CDR3 covers 15 residues.

In its sample, this clonotype was seen a few times. The chain combines TRBV4-1 with TRBJ2-3, with D hard to call. The CDR3 is made up of 13 amino acids. Looked up from germline, CDR1 is MGHRA and CDR2 is YSYEKL. The germline V and J ends were trimmed by 1 base and 5 bases, with 7 bases remaining between them. The CDR3 sequence is CASSQGFGDTQYF. The DNA for the CDR3 is TGCGCCAGCAGCCAAGGGTTCGGAGATACGCAGTATTTT.

Regarding this clonotype: The DNA is left out, because the CDR3 cannot be placed on it with certainty; the CDR3 is given as TCRdb lists it. The gene calls are TRBV27 and TRBJ1-6; TRBD1 is the table's D call and was not checked against the DNA. A total of 12 residues make up the CDR3, ends included. CDR1 and CDR2 (germline): MNHEY, SMNVEV (reference sequence). This CDR3 is CASSSGQGPLHF.